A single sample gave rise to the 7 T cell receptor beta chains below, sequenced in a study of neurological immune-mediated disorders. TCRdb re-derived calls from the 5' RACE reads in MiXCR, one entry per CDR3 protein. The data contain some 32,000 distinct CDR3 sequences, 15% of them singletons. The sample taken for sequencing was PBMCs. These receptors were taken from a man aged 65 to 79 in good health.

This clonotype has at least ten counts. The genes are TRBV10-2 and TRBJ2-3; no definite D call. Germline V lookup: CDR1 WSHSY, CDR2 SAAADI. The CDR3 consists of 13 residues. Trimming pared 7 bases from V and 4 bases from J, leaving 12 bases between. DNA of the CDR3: TGCGCCAGCACTCGGGCGTCCGCAGATACGCAGTATTTT. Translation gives CASTRASADTQYF.

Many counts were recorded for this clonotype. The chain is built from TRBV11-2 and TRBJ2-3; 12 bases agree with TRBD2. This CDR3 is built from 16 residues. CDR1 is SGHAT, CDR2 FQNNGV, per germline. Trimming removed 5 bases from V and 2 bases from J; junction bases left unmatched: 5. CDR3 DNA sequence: TGTGCCAGCAGCACCCTAGCGGGGGGGCCCACAGATACGCAGTATTTT. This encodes CASSTLAGGPTDTQYF.

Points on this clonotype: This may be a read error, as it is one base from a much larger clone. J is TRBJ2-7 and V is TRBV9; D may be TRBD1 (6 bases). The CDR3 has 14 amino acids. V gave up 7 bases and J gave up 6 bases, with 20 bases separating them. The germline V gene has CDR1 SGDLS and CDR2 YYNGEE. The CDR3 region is CASATSGVAFEQYF. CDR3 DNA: TGTGCCAGCGCGACCTCAGGGGTCGCCTTCGAGCAGTACTTC.

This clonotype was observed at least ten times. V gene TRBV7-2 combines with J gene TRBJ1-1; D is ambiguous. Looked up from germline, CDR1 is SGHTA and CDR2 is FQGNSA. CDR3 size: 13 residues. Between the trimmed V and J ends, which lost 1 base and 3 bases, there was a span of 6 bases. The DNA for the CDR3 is TGTGCCAGCAGCTTAGAACAGTACACTGAAGCTTTCTTT. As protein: CASSLEQYTEAFF.

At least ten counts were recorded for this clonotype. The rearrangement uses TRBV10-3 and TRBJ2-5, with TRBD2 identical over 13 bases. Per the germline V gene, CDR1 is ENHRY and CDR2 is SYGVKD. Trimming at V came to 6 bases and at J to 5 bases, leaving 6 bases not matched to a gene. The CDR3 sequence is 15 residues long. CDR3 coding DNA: TGTGCCATCAGCGGACTAGCGGGAGTTCTGGAGACCCAGTACTTC. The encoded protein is CAISGLAGVLETQYF.

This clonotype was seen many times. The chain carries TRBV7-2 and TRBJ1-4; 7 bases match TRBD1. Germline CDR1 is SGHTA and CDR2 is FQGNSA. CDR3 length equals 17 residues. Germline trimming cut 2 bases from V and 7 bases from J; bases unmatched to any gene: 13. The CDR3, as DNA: TGTGCCAGCAGCTTATCGTTCACGGGGAGGGGGCGTGAAAAACTGTTTTTT. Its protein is CASSLSFTGRGREKLFF.

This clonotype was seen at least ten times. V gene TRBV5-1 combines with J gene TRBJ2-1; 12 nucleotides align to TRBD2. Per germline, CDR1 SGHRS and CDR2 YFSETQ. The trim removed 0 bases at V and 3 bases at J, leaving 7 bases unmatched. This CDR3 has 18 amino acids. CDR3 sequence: CASSLVTSGGVSYNEQFF. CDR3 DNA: TGCGCCAGCAGCTTGGTGACTAGCGGGGGAGTAAGCTACAATGAGCAGTTCTTC.